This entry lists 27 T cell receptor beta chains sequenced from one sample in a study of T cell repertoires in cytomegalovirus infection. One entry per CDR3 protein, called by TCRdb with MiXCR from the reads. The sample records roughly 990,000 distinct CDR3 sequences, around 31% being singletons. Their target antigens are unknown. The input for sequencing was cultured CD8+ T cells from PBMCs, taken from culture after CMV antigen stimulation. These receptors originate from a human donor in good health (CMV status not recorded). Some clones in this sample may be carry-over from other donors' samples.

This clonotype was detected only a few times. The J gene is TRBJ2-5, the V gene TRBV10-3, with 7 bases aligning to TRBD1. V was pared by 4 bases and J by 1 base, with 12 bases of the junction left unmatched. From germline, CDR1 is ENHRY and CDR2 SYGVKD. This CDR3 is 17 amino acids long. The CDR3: CAISALSIGQAQETQYF. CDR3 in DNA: TGTGCCATCAGTGCACTTTCAATCGGACAGGCCCAAGAGACCCAGTACTTC.

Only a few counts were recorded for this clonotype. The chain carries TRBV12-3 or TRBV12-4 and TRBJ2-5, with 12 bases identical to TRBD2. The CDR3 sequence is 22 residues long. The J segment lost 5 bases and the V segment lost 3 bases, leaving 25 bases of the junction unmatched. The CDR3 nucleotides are TGTGCCAGCAGTTTTCTACTGGCGAGGACTAGCGGGGCGAGGGAATCGAGTGAGACCCAGTACTTC. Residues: CASSFLLARTSGARESSETQYF.

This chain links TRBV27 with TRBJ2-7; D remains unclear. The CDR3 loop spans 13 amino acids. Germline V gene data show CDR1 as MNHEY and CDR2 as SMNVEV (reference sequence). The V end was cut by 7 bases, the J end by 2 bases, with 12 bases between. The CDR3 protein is CASMYNGTYEQYV. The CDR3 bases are TGTGCCAGCATGTACAACGGTACCTACGAGCAGTACGTC.

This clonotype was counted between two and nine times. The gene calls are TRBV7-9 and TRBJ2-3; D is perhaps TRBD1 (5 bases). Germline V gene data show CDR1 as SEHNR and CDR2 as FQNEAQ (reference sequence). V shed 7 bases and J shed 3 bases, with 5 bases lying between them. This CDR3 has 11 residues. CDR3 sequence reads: CASKGTDTQYF. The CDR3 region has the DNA TGTGCCAGCAAGGGGACAGATACGCAGTATTTT.

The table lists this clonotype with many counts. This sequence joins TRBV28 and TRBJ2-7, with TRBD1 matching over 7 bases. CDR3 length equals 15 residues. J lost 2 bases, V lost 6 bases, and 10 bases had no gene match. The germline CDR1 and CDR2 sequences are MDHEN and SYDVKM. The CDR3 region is CASRPQGFKTYEQYV. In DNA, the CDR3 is TGTGCCAGCAGACCACAGGGGTTTAAGACCTACGAGCAGTACGTC.

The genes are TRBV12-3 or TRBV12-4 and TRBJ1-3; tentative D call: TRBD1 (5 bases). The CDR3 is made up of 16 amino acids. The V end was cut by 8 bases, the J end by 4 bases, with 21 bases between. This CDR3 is CASPQGQGANGNTIYF. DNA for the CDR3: TGTGCCAGCCCTCAAGGGCAAGGGGCAAACGGAAACACCATATATTTT.

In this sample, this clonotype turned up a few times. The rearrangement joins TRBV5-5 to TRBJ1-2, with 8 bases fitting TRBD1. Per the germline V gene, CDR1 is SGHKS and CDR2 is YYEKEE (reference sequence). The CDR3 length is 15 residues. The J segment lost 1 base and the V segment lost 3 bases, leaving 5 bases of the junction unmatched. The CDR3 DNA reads TGTGCCAGCAGCTACGGGACAGGTTATAACTATGGCTACACCTTC. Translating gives CASSYGTGYNYGYTF.

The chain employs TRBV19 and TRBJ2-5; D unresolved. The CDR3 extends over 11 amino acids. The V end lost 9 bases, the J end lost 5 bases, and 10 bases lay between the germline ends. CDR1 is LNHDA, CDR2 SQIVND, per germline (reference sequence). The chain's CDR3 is CASGVAETQYF. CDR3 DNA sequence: TGTGCCAGCGGTGTCGCGGAGACCCAGTACTTC. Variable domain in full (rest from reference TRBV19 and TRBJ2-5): DGGITQSPKYLFRKEGQNVTLSCEQNLNHDAMYWYRQDPGQGLRLIYYSQIVNDFQKGDIAEGYSVSREKKESFPLTVTSAQKNPTAFYLCASGVAETQYFGPGTRLLVL.

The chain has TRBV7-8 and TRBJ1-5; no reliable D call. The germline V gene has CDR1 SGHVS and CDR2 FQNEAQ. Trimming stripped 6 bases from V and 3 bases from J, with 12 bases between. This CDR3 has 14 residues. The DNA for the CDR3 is TGTGCCAGCAGTTTGAGACGGTCCAATCAGCCCCAGCATTTT. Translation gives CASSLRRSNQPQHF.

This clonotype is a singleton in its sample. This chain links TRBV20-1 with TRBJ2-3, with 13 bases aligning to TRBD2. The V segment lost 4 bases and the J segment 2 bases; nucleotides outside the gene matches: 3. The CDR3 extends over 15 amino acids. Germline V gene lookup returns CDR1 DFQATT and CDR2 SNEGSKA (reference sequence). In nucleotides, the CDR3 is TGCAGTGCTACTGGACTAGCGGGGGCCACAGATACGCAGTATTTT. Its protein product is CSATGLAGATDTQYF.

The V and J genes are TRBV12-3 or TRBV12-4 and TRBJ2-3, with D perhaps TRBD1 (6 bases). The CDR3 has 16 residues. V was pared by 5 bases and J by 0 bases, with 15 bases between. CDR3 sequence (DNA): TGTGCCAGCAGTCTCCCACGACAGGCTAGCACAGATACGCAGTATTTT. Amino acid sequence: CASSLPRQASTDTQYF.

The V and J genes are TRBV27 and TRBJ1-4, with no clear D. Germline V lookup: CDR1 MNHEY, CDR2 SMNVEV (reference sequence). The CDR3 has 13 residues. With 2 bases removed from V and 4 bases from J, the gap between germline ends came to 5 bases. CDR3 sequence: CASSLTLNEKLFF. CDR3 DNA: TGTGCCAGCAGTTTAACCCTTAATGAAAAACTGTTTTTT.

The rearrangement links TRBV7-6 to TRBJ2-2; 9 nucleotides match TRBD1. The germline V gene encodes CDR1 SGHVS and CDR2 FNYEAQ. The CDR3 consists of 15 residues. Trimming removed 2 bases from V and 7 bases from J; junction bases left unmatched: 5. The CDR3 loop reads CASSLFTGGGGELFF. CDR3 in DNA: TGTGCCAGCAGCTTATTCACAGGGGGCGGCGGGGAGCTGTTTTTT.

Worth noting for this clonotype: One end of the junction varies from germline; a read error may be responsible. Written as DNA, the CDR3 is TGTGTCAGCTTCCTGGGGGCAGATACGCAGTATTTT. Protein sequence: CVSFLGADTQYF. The V and J genes are TRBV6-5 and TRBJ2-3; TRBD1 or TRBD2 may be the D gene (5 bases each). This CDR3 spans 12 amino acids. Germline values: CDR1 MNHEY, CDR2 SVGAGI.

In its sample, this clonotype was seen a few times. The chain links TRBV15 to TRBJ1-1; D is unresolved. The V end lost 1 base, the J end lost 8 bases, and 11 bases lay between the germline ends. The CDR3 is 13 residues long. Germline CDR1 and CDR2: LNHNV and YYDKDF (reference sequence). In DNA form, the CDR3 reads TGTGCCACCAGCAGAGGTAGGAACGGCGAAGCTTTCTTT. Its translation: CATSRGRNGEAFF.

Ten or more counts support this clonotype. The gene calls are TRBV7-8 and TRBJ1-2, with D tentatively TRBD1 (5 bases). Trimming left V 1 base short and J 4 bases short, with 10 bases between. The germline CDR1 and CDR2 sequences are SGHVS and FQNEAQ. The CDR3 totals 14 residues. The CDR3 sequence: CASSLVEGSYGYTF. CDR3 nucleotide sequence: TGTGCCAGCAGCTTAGTCGAGGGGTCCTATGGCTACACCTTC. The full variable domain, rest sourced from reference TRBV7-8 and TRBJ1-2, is GAGVSQSPRYKVAKRGQDVALRCDPISGHVSLFWYQQALGQGPEFLTYFQNEAQLDKSGLPSDRFFAERPEGSVSTLKIQRTQQEDSAVYLCASSLVEGSYGYTFGSGTRLTVV.

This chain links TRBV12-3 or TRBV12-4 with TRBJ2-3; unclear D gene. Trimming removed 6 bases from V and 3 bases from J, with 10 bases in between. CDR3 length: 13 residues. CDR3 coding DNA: TGTGCCAGCAGGTCTCGGGTTACAGATACGCAGTATTTT. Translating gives CASRSRVTDTQYF.

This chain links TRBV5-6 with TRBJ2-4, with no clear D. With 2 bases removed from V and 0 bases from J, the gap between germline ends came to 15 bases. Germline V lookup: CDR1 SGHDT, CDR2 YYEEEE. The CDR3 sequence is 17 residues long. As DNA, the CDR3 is TGTGCCAGCAGCTTAGGTACAACTGACCTAGCCAAAAACATTCAGTACTTC. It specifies CASSLGTTDLAKNIQYF.

The CDR3 loop is CASSLRAPGGYMNTEAFF. CDR3 in DNA: TGTGCCAGCAGCCTCCGGGCCCCCGGAGGGTACATGAACACTGAAGCTTTCTTT. The V call is TRBV6-2 or TRBV6-3, the J call TRBJ1-1; no clear D gene. The CDR3 has 18 amino acids. V was pared by 6 bases and J by 0 bases, with 23 bases between. In germline, CDR1 is MNHEY, CDR2 SVGEGT.

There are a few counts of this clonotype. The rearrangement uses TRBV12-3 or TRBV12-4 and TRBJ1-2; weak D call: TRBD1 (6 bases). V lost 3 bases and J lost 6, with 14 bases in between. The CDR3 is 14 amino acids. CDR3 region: CASSFPGDENGYTF. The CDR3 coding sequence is TGTGCCAGCAGTTTCCCAGGGGATGAGAATGGCTACACCTTC.

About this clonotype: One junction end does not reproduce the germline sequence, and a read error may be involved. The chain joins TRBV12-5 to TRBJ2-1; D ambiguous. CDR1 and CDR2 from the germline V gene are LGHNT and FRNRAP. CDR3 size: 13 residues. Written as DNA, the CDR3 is TGTGTTAGTGGTTTGGGCTCCTACAATGAGCAGTTCTTC. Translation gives CVSGLGSYNEQFF.

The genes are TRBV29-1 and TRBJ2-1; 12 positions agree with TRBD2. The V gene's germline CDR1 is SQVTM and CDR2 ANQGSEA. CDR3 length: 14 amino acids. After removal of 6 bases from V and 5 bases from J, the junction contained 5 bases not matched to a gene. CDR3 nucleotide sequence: TGCAGCGTCACTCGGACTAGCGGGGACAATGAGCAGTTCTTC. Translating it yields CSVTRTSGDNEQFF.

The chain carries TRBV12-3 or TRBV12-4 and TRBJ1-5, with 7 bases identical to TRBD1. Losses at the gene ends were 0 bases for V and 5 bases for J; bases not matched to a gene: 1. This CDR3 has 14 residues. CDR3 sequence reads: CASSLATGHQPQHF. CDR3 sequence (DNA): TGTGCCAGCAGTTTAGCGACAGGGCATCAGCCCCAGCATTTT.

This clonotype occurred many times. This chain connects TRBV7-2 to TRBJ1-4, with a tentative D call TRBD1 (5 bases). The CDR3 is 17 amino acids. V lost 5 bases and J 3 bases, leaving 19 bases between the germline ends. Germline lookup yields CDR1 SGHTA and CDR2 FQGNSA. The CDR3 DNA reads TGTGCCAGCAGCCGTATCCCTGTAGGGGCAGCTAATGAAAAACTGTTTTTT. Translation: CASSRIPVGAANEKLFF.

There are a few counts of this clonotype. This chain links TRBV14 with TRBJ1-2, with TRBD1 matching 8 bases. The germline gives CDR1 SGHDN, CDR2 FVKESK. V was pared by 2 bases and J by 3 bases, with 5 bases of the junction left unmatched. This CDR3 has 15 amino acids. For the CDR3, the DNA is TGTGCCAGCAGCCAAATAACAGGGGGACACTATGGCTACACCTTC. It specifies CASSQITGGHYGYTF.

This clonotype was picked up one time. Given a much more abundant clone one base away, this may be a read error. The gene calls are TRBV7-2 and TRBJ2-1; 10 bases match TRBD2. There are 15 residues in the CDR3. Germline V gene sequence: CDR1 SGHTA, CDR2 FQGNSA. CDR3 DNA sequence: TGTGCCAGCAGCCCGGGACTAGCGCCGTGGGGTGAGCAGCTCTTC. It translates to CASSPGLAPWGEQLF.

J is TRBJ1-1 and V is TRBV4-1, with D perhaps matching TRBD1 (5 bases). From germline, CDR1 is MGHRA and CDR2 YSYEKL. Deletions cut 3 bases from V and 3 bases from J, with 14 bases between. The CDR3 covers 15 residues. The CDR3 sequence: CASSQPGRGDTEAFF. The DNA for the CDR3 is TGCGCCAGCAGCCAGCCGGGTCGAGGGGACACTGAAGCTTTCTTT.